The TCR beta chain described here comes from a study of monozygotic twins with cystic fibrosis. Turning to the study itself: Roughly 3.2 micrograms of fragmented DNA underwent around 14 PCR cycles for library preparation. The study, taken as a whole, reports: Co-twins had the most similar V usage for 13 of 16 pairs, J for 8. Median Simpson clonality of roughly 0.0093 suggested naive T cells predominated.

The repertoire was sequenced with immunoSEQ multiplex PCR; TCRdb's copy has only in-frame clones and lacks some. There are tens of thousands of clones in the sample; 96% occur only once, and 0.15% to 0.2% lies in the top ten. For this clone: Its specificity is unknown.

V was clipped by 2 bases and J by 4 bases, with 15 bases between them. Germline loops: CDR1 MDHEN, CDR2 SYDVKM. This CDR3 has 16 amino acids. Sequencing was performed on blood. This chain connects TRBV28 to TRBJ2-1; D is perhaps TRBD2 (5 bases). This receptor was taken from a girl aged 2 to 9 with cystic fibrosis. DNA of the CDR3: TGTGCCAGCAGTTTAGTTCGGAGAACGGGGTACAATGAGCAGTTCTTC. Its protein is CASSLVRRTGYNEQFF.